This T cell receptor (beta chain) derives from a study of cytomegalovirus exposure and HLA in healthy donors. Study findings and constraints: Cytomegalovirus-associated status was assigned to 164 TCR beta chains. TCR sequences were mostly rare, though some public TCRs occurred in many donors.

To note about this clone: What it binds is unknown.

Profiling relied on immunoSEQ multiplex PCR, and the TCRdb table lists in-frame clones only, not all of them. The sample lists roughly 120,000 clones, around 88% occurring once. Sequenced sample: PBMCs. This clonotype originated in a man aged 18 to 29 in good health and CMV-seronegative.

CDR3 coding DNA: TGTGCCAGTAGTTCCTTTTTGCAGTCCAATCAGCCCCAGCATTTT. Encoded protein: CASSSFLQSNQPQHF. The rearrangement uses TRBV19 and TRBJ1-5; D gene unclear. CDR3 length: 15 residues. V shed 5 bases and J shed 3 bases, with 14 bases lying between them. The germline gives CDR1 LNHDA, CDR2 SQIVND (reference sequence).